What follows describes a single T cell receptor beta chain. What it binds is not known. UMI-tagged 5'RACE template switching yielded the TCR beta cDNA. TCRdb re-called the 5' RACE reads and gives one entry per CDR3 protein, without DNA. The listing records some 600,000 distinct CDR3 sequences. This record belongs to a study of T cells expressing NK-cell markers. The wider study: Seven donors tested HCMV-seropositive and one tested seronegative among the eight sequenced. Study observations and caveats: Of the CD8+ T cells in six donors, roughly 1.0-7.0% belonged to dominant NKG2C+ clonotypes. In several donors, dominant clonotypes made up roughly 28.3-65% of CD3+CD56-NKG2C+ cells.

This CDR3 contains 14 residues. Germline CDR1 LGHNA, CDR2 YNFKEQ. Source material: blood T cells: a sorted CD56 or NKG2C T cell subset, CD4+ or CD8+ T cells, or bulk PBMC T cells (not recorded which). The TCR sequence derives from a young man in good health. The chain is built from TRBV4-2 and TRBJ2-5; without DNA, the TCRdb call of TRBD1 cannot be checked. CDR3 residues: CASSVGTDQETQYF.